This T cell receptor beta chain stems from a study of PD-L1 blockade in urothelial cancer. Data came from immunoSEQ multiplex PCR; TCRdb stores just in-frame clones and leaves some out. The sample holds around 45,000 clones; 88% are singletons and the top ten take roughly an eighth. The CDR3 spans 14 residues. The germline V gene has CDR1 SGHNT and CDR2 YYREEE (reference sequence). With V trimmed by 4 bases and J by 5 bases, 6 bases remained unmatched. The J gene is TRBJ1-2, the V gene TRBV5-4, with 9 bases lining up with TRBD1. The input for sequencing was PBMCs, taken around atezolizumab (anti-PD-L1) treatment. This TCR was sampled from a woman aged 55-75 years with urothelial cancer. CDR3 DNA: TGTGCCAGCAGCGCAGGACAGGGGCGTTATGGCTACACCTTC. Amino acids: CASSAGQGRYGYTF.